These T cell receptor beta chains were read from a single sample in a study of blood T cell repertoires in COVID-19. Clones were read by immunoSEQ multiplex PCR, and TCRdb kept only the in-frame ones, dropping some. The table includes 300,000 to 400,000 clones, 75% to 85% detected once. Material for sequencing was peripheral blood. The receptors derive from a human donor in a cohort sampled during active COVID-19. Each CDR3 is given with its conserved first and last residue. A D gene is named only where the DNA matches it firmly. Size values are once, few and many counts, or a class for expanded clones, and some rows have none.

V gene	CDR3 length	J gene	clone size	D gene	CDR3 protein	CDR3 DNA
TRBV7-9	15	TRBJ2-1	NA	NA	CASSANRDSYNEQFF	TGTGCCAGCAGCGCGAACAGGGATTCCTACAATGAGCAGTTCTTC
TRBV14	19	TRBJ1-2	few	NA	CASSQPPGEGRNTGGGYTF	TGTGCCAGCAGCCAACCCCCAGGGGAGGGAAGGAATACGGGCGGTGGCTACACCTTC
TRBV19	13	TRBJ1-5	NA	NA	CASSQRGLQPQHF	TGTGCCAGTAGTCAAAGGGGCCTCCAGCCCCAGCATTTT
TRBV20-1	10	TRBJ1-1	NA	TRBD1	CSAPGQKAFF	TGCAGTGCCCCGGGACAGAAAGCTTTCTTT
TRBV19	15	TRBJ2-4	once	TRBD1	CASSIGQGAKNIQYF	TGTGCCAGTAGTATAGGACAGGGGGCCAAAAACATTCAGTACTTC
TRBV29-1	13	TRBJ2-5	NA	TRBD1	CSVRRGLQETQYF	TGCAGCGTTCGCAGGGGGCTTCAAGAGACCCAGTACTTC
TRBV2	14	TRBJ1-2	NA	NA	CASSGLGRGYGYTF	TGTGCCAGCAGTGGGTTGGGGAGGGGATATGGCTACACCTTC
TRBV11-3	15	TRBJ2-1	NA	NA	CASSLGDLGYNEQFF	TGTGCCAGCAGCTTAGGGGACTTGGGGTACAATGAGCAGTTCTTC
TRBV12-3/TRBV12-4	13	TRBJ1-1	NA	NA	CASGHPHGTEAFF	TGTGCCAGCGGCCATCCTCACGGGACTGAAGCTTTCTTT
TRBV9	13	TRBJ1-5	once	NA	CASSGQGNQPQHF	TGTGCCAGCAGCGGTCAGGGGAATCAGCCCCAGCATTTT
TRBV12-3/TRBV12-4	12	TRBJ1-2	NA	NA	CASSFGQRGYTF	TGTGCCAGCAGTTTCGGACAACGCGGCTACACCTTC
TRBV18	17	TRBJ2-2	NA	NA	CASSLRVDRSNTGELFF	TGTGCCAGCTCACTGAGAGTGGACAGATCGAACACCGGGGAGCTGTTTTTT
TRBV6-5	15	TRBJ2-1	NA	NA	CASSYNAGAGDEQFF	TGTGCCAGCAGTTATAATGCGGGGGCTGGGGATGAGCAGTTCTTC
TRBV19	14	TRBJ1-6	NA	TRBD1	CASSSPTGGSPLHF	TGTGCCAGTTCCTCCCCAACAGGGGGTTCACCCCTCCACTTT
TRBV6-4	17	TRBJ2-1	NA	TRBD2	CASRPGLAGINYNEQFF	TGTGCCAGCAGACCCGGACTAGCGGGGATCAACTACAATGAGCAGTTCTTC
TRBV18	11	TRBJ1-1	NA	NA	CASSPEGEAFF	TGTGCCAGCTCACCTGAGGGAGAGGCTTTCTTT
TRBV11-2	15	TRBJ2-2	NA	NA	CASSPNGWNTGELFF	TGTGCCAGCAGCCCGAACGGGTGGAACACCGGGGAGCTGTTTTTT
TRBV15	14	TRBJ2-4	NA	TRBD1	CATSRRGQINIQYF	TGTGCCACCAGCAGACGGGGACAGATAAACATTCAGTACTTC
TRBV30	14	TRBJ1-2	NA	NA	CAWTSTGKSVGYTF	TGTGCCTGGACAAGCACAGGGAAATCGGTTGGCTACACCTTC
TRBV12-3/TRBV12-4	12	TRBJ1-1	once	NA	CASTLGGSRAFF	TGTGCCAGCACCTTGGGTGGGAGTAGAGCTTTCTTT
TRBV7-8	18	TRBJ1-2	few	NA	CASSLARWGDVDNYGYTF	TGTGCCAGCAGCTTAGCTAGGTGGGGGGATGTTGATAACTATGGCTACACCTTC
TRBV7-9	16	TRBJ2-3	NA	TRBD2	CASSQGSSGYTDTQYF	TGTGCCAGCAGTCAAGGGTCTAGCGGGTACACAGATACGCAGTATTTT
TRBV19	12	TRBJ1-2	NA	NA	CASKAESYGYTF	TGTGCCAGTAAAGCGGAGTCCTATGGCTACACCTTC
TRBV7-3	15	TRBJ2-2	NA	NA	CASSSGLLSAGELFF	TGTGCCAGCAGCTCAGGACTCCTCTCGGCCGGGGAGCTGTTTTTT
TRBV2	16	TRBJ2-2	NA	NA	CASSEPLRETTGELFF	TGTGCCAGCAGTGAACCTCTGAGGGAGACGACCGGGGAGCTGTTTTTT
TRBV6-5	13	TRBJ2-6	NA	TRBD1	CATTGRGANVLTF	TGTGCGACGACAGGGCGTGGGGCCAACGTCCTGACTTTC
TRBV7-9	14	TRBJ2-7	NA	NA	CASSLESRAAEQYF	TGTGCCAGCAGCTTAGAGAGCAGGGCAGCCGAGCAGTACTTC
TRBV5-1	16	TRBJ1-3	NA	TRBD1	CASSWGTADSGNTIYF	TGCGCCAGCAGCTGGGGGACAGCCGACTCTGGAAACACCATATATTTT
TRBV5-1	14	TRBJ2-7	NA	NA	CASSLRTDLYEQYF	TGCGCCAGCAGCCTAAGGACAGACCTCTACGAGCAGTACTTC
TRBV9	16	TRBJ2-2	NA	TRBD2	CASSATLAGVTGELFF	TGTGCCAGCAGCGCAACTTTAGCGGGGGTGACCGGGGAGCTGTTTTTT
TRBV9	14	TRBJ1-4	NA	NA	CASSVDGEDEKLFF	TGTGCCAGCAGCGTAGACGGGGAAGATGAAAAACTGTTTTTT
TRBV19	15	TRBJ1-5	few	NA	CASMDGGLGNQPQHF	TGTGCCAGTATGGACGGAGGCCTTGGCAATCAGCCCCAGCATTTT
TRBV7-9	14	TRBJ1-3	NA	NA	CASSLKRSGNTIYF	TGTGCCAGCAGCTTGAAGCGCTCTGGAAACACCATATATTTT
TRBV7-9	17	TRBJ2-7	NA	TRBD2	CASSPKGGLGLVYEQYF	TGTGCCAGCAGCCCGAAAGGGGGACTGGGACTAGTGTACGAGCAGTACTTC
TRBV6-5	14	TRBJ2-7	NA	NA	CASSRRQENYEQYF	TGTGCCAGCAGTCGAAGACAGGAGAACTACGAGCAGTACTTC
TRBV15	14	TRBJ2-7	NA	NA	CATSRERGTYEQYF	TGTGCCACCAGCAGAGAAAGGGGTACCTACGAGCAGTACTTC
TRBV5-1	16	TRBJ1-2	NA	NA	CASSLARTGGNYGYTF	TGCGCCAGCAGCTTGGCGAGGACGGGAGGAAACTATGGCTACACCTTC
TRBV19	18	TRBJ2-2	NA	TRBD2	CASTRTSGGAPNTGELFF	TGTGCCAGTACCCGGACTAGCGGGGGGGCCCCCAACACCGGGGAGCTGTTTTTT
TRBV6-5	12	TRBJ2-3	NA	NA	CASSSSRFAQYF	TGTGCCAGCAGTTCCTCACGGTTTGCGCAGTATTTT
TRBV2	12	TRBJ1-1	NA	NA	CASSVQVTEAFF	TGTGCCAGCAGTGTTCAGGTCACTGAAGCTTTCTTT
TRBV24-1	17	TRBJ2-1	NA	TRBD2	CATSDFHSGGLYNEQFF	TGTGCCACCAGTGATTTCCATAGCGGGGGGTTGTACAATGAGCAGTTCTTC
TRBV5-6	12	TRBJ1-5	NA	NA	CASSLGLSPQHF	TGTGCCAGCAGCTTGGGCCTATCGCCCCAGCATTTT
TRBV5-1	18	TRBJ2-3	NA	NA	CASSLVADTIFSTDTQYF	TGCGCCAGCAGCTTGGTCGCGGACACCATATTTAGCACAGATACGCAGTATTTT
TRBV19	13	TRBJ2-3	NA	NA	CASSPLRSDTQYF	TGTGCCAGTAGTCCCCTACGTTCAGATACGCAGTATTTT
TRBV20-1	15	TRBJ1-3	once	TRBD1	CSASRSGTAGNTIYF	TGCAGTGCTAGTCGCTCCGGGACAGCTGGAAACACCATATATTTT
TRBV7-2	13	TRBJ2-7	NA	NA	CASSRRTGREQYF	TGTGCCAGCAGCCGTAGAACAGGGCGGGAGCAGTACTTC
TRBV3-1/TRBV3-2	13	TRBJ2-7	NA	NA	CASSSTLPYEQYF	TGTGCCAGCAGCTCGACATTGCCCTACGAGCAGTACTTC
TRBV6-1	16	TRBJ1-1	few	TRBD1	CASSEALRDRGFGAFF	TGTGCCAGCAGTGAAGCGCTTAGGGACAGGGGTTTTGGAGCTTTCTTT
TRBV19	15	TRBJ1-4	NA	NA	CASRAIGVPNEKLFF	TGTGCCAGCCGTGCAATCGGGGTACCTAATGAAAAACTGTTTTTT
TRBV15	15	TRBJ1-2	NA	NA	CATSSEQELGAGYTF	TGTGCCACCAGCAGCGAACAGGAGCTTGGCGCTGGCTACACCTTC